These 4 T cell receptor beta chains share one sample of origin, sequenced in a study of T cell changes during pregnancy in multiple sclerosis. Here immunoSEQ multiplex PCR was the method, and the copy in TCRdb shows in-frame clones only, minus some. The data show around 62,000 clones, 90% seen once. Sequencing used peripheral blood, obtained in the third trimester of pregnancy. Every receptor here comes from a female donor with multiple sclerosis, enrolled in a pregnancy study.

This clone was counted a few times. The chain combines TRBV7-8 with TRBJ2-7; the D gene is possibly TRBD2 (5 bases). Germline CDR1 is SGHVS and CDR2 is FQNEAQ. This CDR3 is built from 15 residues. Trimming pared 1 base from V and 3 bases from J, leaving 13 bases between. The CDR3 DNA reads as TGTGCCAGCAGCTTAGATGCGGGCGCAGACTACGAGCAGTACTTC. As protein: CASSLDAGADYEQYF.

The chain recombines TRBV6-5 with TRBJ1-1; 10 nucleotides match TRBD1. The CDR3 runs 15 residues. Germline trimming cut 6 bases from V and 5 bases from J; bases unmatched to any gene: 9. Germline CDR1 MNHEY, CDR2 SVGAGI. CDR3 sequence: CASRPTGTGETEAFF. The DNA of the CDR3 is TGTGCCAGCAGGCCCACCGGGACAGGGGAAACTGAAGCTTTCTTT.

CDR3 residues: CASSDRTGGTGEQFF. The CDR3 coding sequence is TGTGCCAGCAGTGATAGAACGGGAGGCACGGGTGAGCAGTTCTTC. This chain joins TRBV25-1 and TRBJ2-1, with TRBD2 matching 7 bases. The CDR3 is 15 residues long. From germline, CDR1 is MGHDK and CDR2 SYGVNS. The V and J ends lost 3 bases and 9 bases, in that order; junction bases with no gene match: 11.

The CDR3 DNA reads as TGTGCCAGCAGCTTAGATCGGACAGCTAATCAGCCCCAGCATTTT. Protein sequence: CASSLDRTANQPQHF. This chain uses TRBV11-2 with TRBJ1-5, with TRBD1 as a possible D gene (6 bases). V lost 0 bases, J lost 4 bases, and 10 bases lay in between. From germline, CDR1 is SGHAT and CDR2 FQNNGV. The CDR3 consists of 15 residues.